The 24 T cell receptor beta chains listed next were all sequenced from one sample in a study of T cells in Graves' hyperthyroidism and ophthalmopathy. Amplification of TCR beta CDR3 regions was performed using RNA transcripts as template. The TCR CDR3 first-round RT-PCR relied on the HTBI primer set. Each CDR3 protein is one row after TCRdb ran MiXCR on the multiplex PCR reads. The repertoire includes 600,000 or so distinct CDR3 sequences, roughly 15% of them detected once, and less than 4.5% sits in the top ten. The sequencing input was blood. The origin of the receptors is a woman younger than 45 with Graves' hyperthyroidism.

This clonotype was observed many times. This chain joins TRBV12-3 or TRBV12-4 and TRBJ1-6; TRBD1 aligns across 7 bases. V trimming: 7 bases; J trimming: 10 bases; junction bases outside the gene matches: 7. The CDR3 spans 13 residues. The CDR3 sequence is CASNRGLGSPLHF. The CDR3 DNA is TGTGCCAGCAACAGGGGATTGGGGTCACCCCTCCACTTT.

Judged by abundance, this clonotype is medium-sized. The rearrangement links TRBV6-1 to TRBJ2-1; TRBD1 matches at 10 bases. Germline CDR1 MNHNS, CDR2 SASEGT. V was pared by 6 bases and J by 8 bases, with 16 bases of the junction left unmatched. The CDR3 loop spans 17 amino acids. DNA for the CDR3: TGTGCCAGCAGCGACCCCAACGGGGGGACAGGGGTCTATGAGCAGTTCTTC. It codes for CASSDPNGGTGVYEQFF.

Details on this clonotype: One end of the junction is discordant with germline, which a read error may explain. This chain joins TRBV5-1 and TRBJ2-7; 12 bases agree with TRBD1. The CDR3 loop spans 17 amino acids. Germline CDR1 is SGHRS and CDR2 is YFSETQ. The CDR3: CASSFRDRGRGVGEQHF. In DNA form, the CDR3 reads TGCGCCAGCAGCTTCAGGGACAGGGGGCGCGGAGTTGGAGAGCAGCACTTC.

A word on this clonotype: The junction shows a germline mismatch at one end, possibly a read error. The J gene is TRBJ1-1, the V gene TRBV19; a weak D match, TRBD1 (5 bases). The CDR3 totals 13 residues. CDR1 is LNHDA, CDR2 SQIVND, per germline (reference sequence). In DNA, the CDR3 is TGTGCCGGTAGTTGGACATACCACACTGAAGCTTTCTTT. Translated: CAGSWTYHTEAFF.

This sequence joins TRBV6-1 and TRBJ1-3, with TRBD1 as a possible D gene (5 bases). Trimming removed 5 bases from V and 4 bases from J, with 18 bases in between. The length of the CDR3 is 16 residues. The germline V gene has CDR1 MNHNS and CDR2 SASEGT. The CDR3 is CASSPLRGNDGNTIYF. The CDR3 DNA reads TGTGCCAGCAGTCCGCTTAGGGGTAACGACGGAAACACCATATATTTT.

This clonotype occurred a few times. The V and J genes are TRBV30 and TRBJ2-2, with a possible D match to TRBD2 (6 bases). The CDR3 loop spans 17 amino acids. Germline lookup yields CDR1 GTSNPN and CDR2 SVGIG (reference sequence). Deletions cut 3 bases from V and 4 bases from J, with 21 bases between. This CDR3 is CAWRLGGIAAGTGELFF. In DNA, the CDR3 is TGTGCCTGGAGACTAGGAGGAATAGCAGCGGGCACCGGGGAGCTGTTTTTT.

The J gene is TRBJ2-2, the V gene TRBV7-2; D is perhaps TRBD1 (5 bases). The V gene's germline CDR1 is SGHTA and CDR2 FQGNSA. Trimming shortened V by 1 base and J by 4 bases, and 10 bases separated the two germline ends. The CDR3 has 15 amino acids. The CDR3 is CASSLGGWGTGELFF. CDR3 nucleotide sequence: TGTGCCAGCAGCTTAGGGGGCTGGGGCACCGGGGAGCTGTTTTTT.

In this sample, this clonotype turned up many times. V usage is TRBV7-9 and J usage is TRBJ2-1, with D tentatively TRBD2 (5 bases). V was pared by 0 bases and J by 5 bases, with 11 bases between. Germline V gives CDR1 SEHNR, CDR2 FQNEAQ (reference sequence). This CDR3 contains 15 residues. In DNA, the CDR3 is TGTGCCAGCAGCTTAGCGGGCGGGTTTCACAATGAGCAGTTCTTC. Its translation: CASSLAGGFHNEQFF. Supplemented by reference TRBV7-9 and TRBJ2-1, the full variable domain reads DTGVSQNPRHKITKRGQNVTFRCDPISEHNRLYWYRQTLGQGPEFLTYFQNEAQLEKSRLLSDRFSAERPKGSFSTLEIQRTEQGDSAMYLCASSLAGGFHNEQFFGPGTRLTVL.

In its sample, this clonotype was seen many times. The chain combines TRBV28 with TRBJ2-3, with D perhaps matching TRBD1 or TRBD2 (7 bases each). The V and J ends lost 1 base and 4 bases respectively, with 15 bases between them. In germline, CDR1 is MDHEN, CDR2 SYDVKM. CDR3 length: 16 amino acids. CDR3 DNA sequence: TGTGCCAGCAGTTTATCTGGCAGGGGGAGGGCAGATACGCAGTATTTT. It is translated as CASSLSGRGRADTQYF.

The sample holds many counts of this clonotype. CDR3 DNA: TGTGCCAGCAGCATAGGACTAGCGGGAGCTTACGAGCAGTACTTC. This codes for CASSIGLAGAYEQYF. The rearrangement links TRBV7-3 to TRBJ2-7, with TRBD2 matching over 13 bases. The CDR3 runs to 15 residues. The germline CDR1 and CDR2 sequences are SGHTA and FQGTGA. Trimming at V came to 5 bases and at J to 4 bases, leaving 5 bases not matched to a gene.

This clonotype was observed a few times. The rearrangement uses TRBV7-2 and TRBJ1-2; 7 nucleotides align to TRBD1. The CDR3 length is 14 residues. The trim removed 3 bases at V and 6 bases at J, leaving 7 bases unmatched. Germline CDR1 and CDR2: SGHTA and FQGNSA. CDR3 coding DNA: TGTGCCAGCAGCTTCGACAGGGAACTAAATGGCTACACCTTC. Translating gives CASSFDRELNGYTF.

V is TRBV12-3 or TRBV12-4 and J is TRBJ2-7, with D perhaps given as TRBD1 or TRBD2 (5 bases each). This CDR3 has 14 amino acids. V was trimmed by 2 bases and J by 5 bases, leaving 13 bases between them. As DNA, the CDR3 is TGTGCCAGCAGTTTATCGGGACCGCCTCACGAGCAGTACTTC. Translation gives CASSLSGPPHEQYF.

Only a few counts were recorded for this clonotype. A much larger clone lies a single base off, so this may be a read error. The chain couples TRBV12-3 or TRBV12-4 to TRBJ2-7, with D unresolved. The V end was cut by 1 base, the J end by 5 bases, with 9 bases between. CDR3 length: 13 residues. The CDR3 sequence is CASSLGFNHEQYF. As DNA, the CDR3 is TGTGCCAGCAGTTTAGGCTTTAACCACGAGCAGTACTTC.

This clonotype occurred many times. The CDR3 DNA reads as TGTGCCAGCAGCTTGTTCGGGACAGGCAACAATCAGCCCCAGCATTTT. As protein: CASSLFGTGNNQPQHF. V usage is TRBV7-8 and J usage is TRBJ1-5; 8 positions agree with TRBD1. Germline V gene data show CDR1 as SGHVS and CDR2 as FQNEAQ. The trim removed 3 bases at V and 3 bases at J, leaving 7 bases unmatched. The CDR3 has 16 residues. Together with reference TRBV7-8 and TRBJ1-5, the CDR3 gives the full variable domain: GAGVSQSPRYKVAKRGQDVALRCDPISGHVSLFWYQQALGQGPEFLTYFQNEAQLDKSGLPSDRFFAERPEGSVSTLKIQRTQQEDSAVYLCASSLFGTGNNQPQHFGDGTRLSIL.

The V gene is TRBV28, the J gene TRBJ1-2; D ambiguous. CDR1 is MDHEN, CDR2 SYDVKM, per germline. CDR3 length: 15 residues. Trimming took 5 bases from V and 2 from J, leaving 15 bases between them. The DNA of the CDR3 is TGTGCCAGCAGTCCCCGGTCGCCCAGCAACTATGGCTACACCTTC. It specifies CASSPRSPSNYGYTF.

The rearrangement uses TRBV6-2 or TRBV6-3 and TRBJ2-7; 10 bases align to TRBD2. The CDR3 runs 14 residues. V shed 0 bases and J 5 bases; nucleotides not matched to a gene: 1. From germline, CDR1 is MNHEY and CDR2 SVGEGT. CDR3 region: CASSYSGTSDEQYF. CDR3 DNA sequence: TGTGCCAGCAGTTACTCCGGGACTAGCGACGAGCAGTACTTC.

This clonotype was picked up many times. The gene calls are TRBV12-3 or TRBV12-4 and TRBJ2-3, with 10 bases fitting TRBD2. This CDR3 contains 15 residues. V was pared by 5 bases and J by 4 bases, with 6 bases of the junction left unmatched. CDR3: CASSPGLAWADTQYF. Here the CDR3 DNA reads TGTGCCAGCAGTCCGGGACTAGCGTGGGCAGATACGCAGTATTTT.

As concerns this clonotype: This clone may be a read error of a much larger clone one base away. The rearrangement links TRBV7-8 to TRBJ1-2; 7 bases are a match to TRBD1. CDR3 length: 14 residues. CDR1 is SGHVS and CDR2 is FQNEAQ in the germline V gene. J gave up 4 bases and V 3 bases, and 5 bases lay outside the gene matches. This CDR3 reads CASSFPGTVYGYTF. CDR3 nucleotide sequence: TGTGCCAGCAGCTTCCCCGGGACAGTCTATGGCTACACCTTC.

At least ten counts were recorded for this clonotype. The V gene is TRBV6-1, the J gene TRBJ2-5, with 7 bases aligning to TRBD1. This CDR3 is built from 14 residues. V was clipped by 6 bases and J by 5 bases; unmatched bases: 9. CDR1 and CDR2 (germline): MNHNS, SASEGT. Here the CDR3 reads CASSMDRSVETQYF. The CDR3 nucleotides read TGTGCCAGCAGCATGGACAGGTCGGTCGAGACCCAGTACTTC.

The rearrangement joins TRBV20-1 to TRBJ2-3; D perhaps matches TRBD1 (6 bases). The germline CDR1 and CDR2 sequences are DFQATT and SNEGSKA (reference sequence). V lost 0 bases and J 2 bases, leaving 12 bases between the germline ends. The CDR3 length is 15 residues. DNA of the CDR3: TGCAGTGCTAGAGATGGGGACATTTACACAGATACGCAGTATTTT. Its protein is CSARDGDIYTDTQYF.

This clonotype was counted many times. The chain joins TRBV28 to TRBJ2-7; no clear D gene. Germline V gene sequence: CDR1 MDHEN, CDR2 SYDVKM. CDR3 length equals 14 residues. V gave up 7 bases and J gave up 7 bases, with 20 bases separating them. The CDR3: CASTPRLLRLEQYF. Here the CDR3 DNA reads TGTGCCAGCACCCCCCGGCTATTAAGGTTGGAGCAGTACTTC.

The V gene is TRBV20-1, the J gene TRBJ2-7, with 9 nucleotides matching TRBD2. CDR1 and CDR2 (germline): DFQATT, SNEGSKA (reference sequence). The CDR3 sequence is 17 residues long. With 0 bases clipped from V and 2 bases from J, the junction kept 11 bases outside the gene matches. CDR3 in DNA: TGCAGTGCTAGAGATTTTATGGCTAGCGGGAAGACCTACGAGCAGTACTTC. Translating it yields CSARDFMASGKTYEQYF.

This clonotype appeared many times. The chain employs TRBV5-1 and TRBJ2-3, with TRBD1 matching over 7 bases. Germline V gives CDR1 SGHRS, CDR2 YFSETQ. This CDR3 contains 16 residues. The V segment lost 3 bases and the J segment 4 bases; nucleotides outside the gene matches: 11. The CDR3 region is CASSSSTGSLADTQYF. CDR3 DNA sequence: TGCGCCAGCAGCTCCTCGACAGGGAGCCTCGCAGATACGCAGTATTTT.

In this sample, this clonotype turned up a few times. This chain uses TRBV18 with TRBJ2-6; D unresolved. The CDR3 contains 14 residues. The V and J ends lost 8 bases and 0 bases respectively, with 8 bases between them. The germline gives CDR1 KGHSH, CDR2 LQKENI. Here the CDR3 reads CASISYSGANVLTF. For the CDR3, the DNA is TGTGCCAGCATTAGTTACTCTGGGGCCAACGTCCTGACTTTC. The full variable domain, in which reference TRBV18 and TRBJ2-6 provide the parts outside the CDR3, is NAGVMQNPRHLVRRRGQEARLRCSPMKGHSHVYWYRQLPEEGLKFMVYLQKENIIDESGMPKERFSAEFPKEGPSILRIQQVVRGDSAAYFCASISYSGANVLTFGAGSRLTVL.